This T cell receptor (beta chain) came from a study of molecular identifiers for immune sequencing clone quantification. This clonotype was counted at least ten times. TCRdb reanalysed the PCR reads using MiXCR and keeps one entry per CDR3 protein. Among more than 450,000 distinct CDR3 sequences listed, around 23% were seen once. This receptor was identified in a human donor in good health. Some libraries in this study had Jurkat cell RNA spiked in. The sequencing sample was made of naive CD8+ T cells from blood, with Jurkat cell RNA spiked in. The subset denotes: FACS-sorted CD8+CD4-CCR7+CD45RA+ naive T cells.

CDR3 residues: CSVEQNYGYTF. CDR3 bases: TGCAGCGTTGAACAGAACTATGGCTACACCTTC. This chain links TRBV29-1 with TRBJ1-2; unclear D gene. In germline, CDR1 is SQVTM, CDR2 ANQGSEA. The CDR3 sequence is 11 residues long. Trimming left V 2 bases short and J 2 bases short, with 3 bases between.